The next 3 T cell receptor beta chains were all read from a single sample in a study of blood T cells in healthy people across ages. With a J-beta primer mix and a sample-barcoded 5' primer, a second PCR ran about 6 to 11 cycles. TCRdb redid the calling of the 5' RACE reads with MiXCR, one entry per CDR3 protein. The repertoire consists of about 650,000 distinct CDR3 sequences, with approximately 29% occurring once and the leading ten covering 15%. The specimen sequenced was blood. Receptors were obtained from a woman aged 80 or over in good health.

This clonotype was seen ten or more times. The V gene is TRBV20-1, the J gene TRBJ1-2; TRBD1 agrees at 11 bases. The CDR3 is 14 residues long. Germline CDR1 DFQATT, CDR2 SNEGSKA (reference sequence). V trimming: 5 bases; J trimming: 5 bases; junction bases outside the gene matches: 7. CDR3: CSAGGQGAQYGYTF. The CDR3 nucleotides read TGCAGTGCTGGCGGACAGGGGGCACAGTATGGCTACACCTTC.

This clonotype was detected only a few times. The chain links TRBV3-1 to TRBJ2-7; D ambiguous. Trimming shortened V by 6 bases and J by 6 bases, and 15 bases separated the two germline ends. The CDR3 spans 13 residues. Germline CDR1 LGHDT, CDR2 YNNKEL (reference sequence). The CDR3 loop is CASSLAKIGEQYF. The DNA for the CDR3 is TGTGCCAGCAGTTTAGCAAAAATCGGCGAGCAGTACTTC.

Regarding this clonotype: Germline is not matched at one junction end, which may reflect a read error. This chain links TRBV6-5 with TRBJ2-5, with 10 bases fitting TRBD2. There are 16 residues in the CDR3. CDR1 is MNHEY and CDR2 is SVGAGI in the germline V gene. The CDR3 reads CASSSLSASGSETQYF. The CDR3 DNA follows: TGTGCCAGCAGTTCCCTCAGCGCTAGCGGGAGTGAGACCCAGTACTTT.